The 10 T cell receptor beta chains given below trace back to one sample, sequenced in a study of blood T cell repertoires in COVID-19. The assay was immunoSEQ multiplex PCR, and TCRdb's table has in-frame clones only and misses some. Among over 150,000 clones listed, approximately 86% were seen once. Sample: peripheral blood. The receptors originated from a man aged 35 to 55 with active or convalescent COVID-19.

This clone was observed a single time. This chain's CDR3 is CASSEEGLSTYGYTF. The CDR3 DNA follows: TGTGCCAGCAGTGAGGAGGGGTTATCGACCTATGGCTACACCTTC. The chain joins TRBV6-4 to TRBJ1-2, with D possibly matching TRBD1 (5 bases). Trimming removed 3 bases from V and 4 bases from J, with 15 bases in between. Germline assignment: CDR1 MRHNA and CDR2 SNTAGT. The CDR3 covers 15 residues.

The V call is TRBV29-1, the J call TRBJ2-4, with 7 nucleotides matching TRBD1. V shed 2 bases, J shed 1 base, and the junction held 5 bases outside the gene matches. The germline CDR1 and CDR2 sequences are SQVTM and ANQGSEA. The CDR3 spans 15 residues. The CDR3, as DNA: TGCAGCGTTGAAAAGGGGGCTGTGGCCAAAAACATTCAGTACTTC. Translated, it gives CSVEKGAVAKNIQYF.

V gene TRBV18 combines with J gene TRBJ2-5, with 8 nucleotides matching TRBD2. This CDR3 contains 14 residues. Germline assignment: CDR1 KGHSH and CDR2 LQKENI. J lost 4 bases, V lost 2 bases, and 3 bases had no gene match. CDR3 region: CASSPNSGGETQYF. The CDR3 nucleotides read TGTGCCAGCTCACCAAACAGCGGGGGAGAGACCCAGTACTTC.

The CDR3: CASSLRGSGTEAFF. The CDR3 DNA reads as TGTGCCAGCAGCTTACGGGGGTCAGGCACTGAAGCTTTCTTT. The rearrangement uses TRBV7-2 and TRBJ1-1, with D tentatively TRBD1 (5 bases). The germline CDR1 and CDR2 sequences are SGHTA and FQGNSA. This CDR3 has 14 amino acids. The V end was cut by 2 bases, the J end by 4 bases, with 11 bases between.

This clone occurred once. CDR3 sequence reads: CASSLVAANYGYTF. The DNA of the CDR3 is TGTGCCAGCAGCTTAGTTGCAGCTAACTATGGCTACACCTTC. J is TRBJ1-2 and V is TRBV13; D is unresolved. V lost 1 base and J lost 0, with 6 bases in between. This CDR3 is built from 14 residues. CDR1 is PRHDT and CDR2 is FYEKMQ in the germline V gene (reference sequence). Full variable domain (missing parts from reference TRBV13 and TRBJ1-2): AAGVIQSPRHLIKEKRETATLKCYPIPRHDTVYWYQQGPGQDPQFLISFYEKMQSDKGSIPDRFSAQQFSDYHSELNMSSLELGDSALYFCASSLVAANYGYTFGSGTRLTVV.

The chain couples TRBV3-1 (or the pseudogene TRBV3-2) to TRBJ2-5; 7 nucleotides align to TRBD1. The CDR3 length is 13 residues. Germline CDR1 and CDR2: LGHDT and YNNKEL (reference sequence). J gave up 5 bases and V 6 bases, and 6 bases lay outside the gene matches. CDR3 coding DNA: TGTGCCAGCAGACCCAGGGGGTTGGAGACCCAGTACTTC. Residues: CASRPRGLETQYF.

This chain links TRBV5-1 with TRBJ2-3; no reliable D call. V lost 4 bases and J lost 5, with 11 bases in between. CDR1 SGHRS and CDR2 YFSETQ come from the germline V gene. The CDR3 spans 13 residues. CDR3: CASSPRLGDTQYF. The CDR3 bases are TGCGCCAGCAGCCCGCGGCTGGGAGATACGCAGTATTTT.

The chain is built from TRBV5-1 and TRBJ2-1, with TRBD1 matching over 7 bases. Trimming cost V 4 bases and J 5 bases; bases outside gene matches: 3. The CDR3 totals 13 residues. CDR1 is SGHRS and CDR2 is YFSETQ in the germline V gene. The CDR3 DNA is TGCGCCAGCAGCGGTACAGGGGACAATGAGCAGTTCTTC. Encoded protein: CASSGTGDNEQFF.

The rearrangement uses TRBV3-1 (or the pseudogene TRBV3-2) and TRBJ1-5, with D hard to call. The ends were cut back, 0 bases at V and 7 bases at J, with 7 bases in the middle. The CDR3 runs to 13 residues. Looked up from germline, CDR1 is LGHDT and CDR2 is YNNKEL (reference sequence). DNA of the CDR3: TGTGCCAGCAGCCAAGATCAGAAGCAGCCCCAGCATTTT. Protein: CASSQDQKQPQHF.

The chain has TRBV18 and TRBJ2-7; 8 bases line up with TRBD2. This CDR3 has 15 amino acids. Trimming cost V 0 bases and J 5 bases; bases outside gene matches: 6. In germline, CDR1 is KGHSH, CDR2 LQKENI. The CDR3 loop reads CASSPPPAGDHEQYF. CDR3 nucleotide sequence: TGTGCCAGCTCACCACCCCCAGCGGGGGACCACGAGCAGTACTTC.